This TCR beta chain was sequenced during a study of T cell responses to AZD1222 COVID-19 vaccine. Assay: immunoSEQ multiplex PCR; the TCRdb copy retains only in-frame clones and omits some. The sample holds some 200,000 clones, approximately 91% seen once. This clone showed up just once. Germline V lookup: CDR1 SNHLY, CDR2 FYNNEI. The CDR3 has 15 residues. V trimming: 7 bases; J trimming: 0 bases; junction bases outside the gene matches: 3. Here the sequenced sample was peripheral blood, taken on day 0 of AZD1222 vaccination. This chain joins TRBV2 and TRBJ1-3; 10 bases are a match to TRBD1. This TCR was sampled from an adult in good health. The CDR3 DNA follows: TGTGCCAGCACCGGGGACAGGGGCTCTGGAAACACCATATATTTT. Protein product: CASTGDRGSGNTIYF.